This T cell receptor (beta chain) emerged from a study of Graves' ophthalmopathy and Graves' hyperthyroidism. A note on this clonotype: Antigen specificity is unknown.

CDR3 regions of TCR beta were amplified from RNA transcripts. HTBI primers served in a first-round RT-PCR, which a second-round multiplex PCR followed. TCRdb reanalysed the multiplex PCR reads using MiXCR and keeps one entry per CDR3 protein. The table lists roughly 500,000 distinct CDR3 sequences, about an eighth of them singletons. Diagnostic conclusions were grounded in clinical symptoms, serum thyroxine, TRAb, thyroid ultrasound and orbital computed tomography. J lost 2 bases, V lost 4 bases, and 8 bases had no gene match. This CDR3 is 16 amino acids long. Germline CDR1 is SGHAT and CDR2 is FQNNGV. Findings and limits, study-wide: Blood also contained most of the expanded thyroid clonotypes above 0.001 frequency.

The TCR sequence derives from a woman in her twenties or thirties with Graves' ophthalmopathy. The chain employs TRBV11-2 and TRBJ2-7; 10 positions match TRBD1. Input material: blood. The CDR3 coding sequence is TGTGCCAGCAGCTCAAGGACAGGGGGTATCACCTACGAGCAGTACTTC. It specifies CASSSRTGGITYEQYF.